One sample yielded the 2 T cell receptor beta chains listed below, sequenced in a study of lymphopenia after photon versus proton radiotherapy. TCRdb keeps only in-frame clones here, not all; method: immunoSEQ multiplex PCR. Of 25,000 to 30,000 clones in the sample, 90% are singletons; the top ten hold around 0.81%. Sequencing was performed on peripheral blood, taken from a patient treated with photon-based radiotherapy. The receptors were sampled from a woman aged 50 to 65 with cholangiocarcinoma.

The chain combines TRBV6-5 with TRBJ1-1; tentatively, D is TRBD1 (5 bases). Between the trimmed V and J ends, which lost 3 bases and 7 bases, there was a span of 12 bases. This CDR3 spans 13 amino acids. The germline gives CDR1 MNHEY, CDR2 SVGAGI. The CDR3 DNA reads TGTGCCAGCAGTTATCGGGGGTTGGGTGAAGCTTTCTTT. It yields the protein CASSYRGLGEAFF.

This clone was observed a single time. This chain links TRBV10-3 with TRBJ1-1; 9 bases agree with TRBD1. The CDR3 is 17 residues long. After removal of 5 bases from V and 4 bases from J, the junction contained 14 bases not matched to a gene. Looked up from germline, CDR1 is ENHRY and CDR2 is SYGVKD. For the CDR3, the DNA is TGTGCCATCAGTTGGGACAGGGTGAAAAGTAAGGGCACTGAAGCTTTCTTT. Its protein is CAISWDRVKSKGTEAFF.